These 2 T cell receptor beta chains came from one sample sequenced in a study of T cell changes during pregnancy in multiple sclerosis. Some clones are missing from TCRdb's copy, which holds only in-frame ones; the method was immunoSEQ multiplex PCR. The sample lists 70,000 to 95,000 clones, roughly 95% seen once, with about 0.8% in the top ten. The specimen comprised peripheral blood, sampled in the second trimester of pregnancy. The receptor source for this set is a female donor in good health, enrolled as a control in a pregnancy study.

This clone appeared once. This chain joins TRBV6-5 and TRBJ1-1; a weak D match, TRBD1 (5 bases). CDR3 size: 15 residues. In germline, CDR1 is MNHEY, CDR2 SVGAGI. Trimming took 10 bases from V and 2 from J, leaving 20 bases between them. In nucleotides, the CDR3 is TGTGCCACCACCCTCGGGGGGGACCGAAACACTGAAGCTTTCTTT. It translates to CATTLGGDRNTEAFF.

The chain links TRBV13 to TRBJ2-3, with a possible D match to TRBD2 (7 bases). V shed 1 base and J shed 0 bases, with 14 bases lying between them. This CDR3 region has 17 residues. From germline, CDR1 is PRHDT and CDR2 FYEKMQ (reference sequence). The CDR3 loop reads CASSLDFRGGSTDTQYF. CDR3 DNA: TGTGCCAGCAGCTTAGATTTTAGGGGGGGTAGCACAGATACGCAGTATTTT.